This T cell receptor (beta chain) was obtained from a study of shared clonotypes between healthy human individuals. Everyone who donated was a Caucasian adult who lived in Nashville, Tennessee. The CDR3 length is 14 residues. Trimming pared 1 base from V and 2 bases from J, leaving 8 bases between. Germline-derived CDR1 and CDR2 are MGHDK and SYGVNS. Sequencing was performed with immunoSEQ multiplex PCR; in TCRdb, only in-frame clones are kept and a portion is missing. The sample lists about 2.3 million clones; 85% to 95% were seen once. This TCR derives from a man in his late teens or twenties in good health. Some clones in this sample may be carry-over from other donors' samples. This sequence joins TRBV25-1 and TRBJ1-2; D is undetermined. Sequenced input: naive CD4+ T cells from PBMCs. Noted subset: CD45RA+ positively selected. The CDR3 bases are TGTGCCAGCAGTGAATCGAGATCGAACTATGGCTACACCTTC. It specifies CASSESRSNYGYTF.